This TCR beta chain was documented in a study of T cells expressing NK-cell markers. This CDR3 has 15 residues. Looked up from germline, CDR1 is LGHDT and CDR2 is YNNKEL (reference sequence). TCRdb re-called the 5' RACE reads and gives one entry per CDR3 protein, without DNA. This sample's table reports about half a million distinct CDR3 sequences. V is TRBV3-1 and J is TRBJ1-4; TCRdb returns TRBD1, unconfirmable since there is no DNA. The receptor was derived from a woman in her 50s in good health. Sequencing was done on a sample of blood T cells: a sorted CD56 or NKG2C T cell subset, CD4+ or CD8+ T cells, or bulk PBMC T cells (not recorded which). The CDR3 protein is CASSQGTGGYEKLFF.